Below, one T cell receptor (beta chain) is given with its context. Its target is unknown. Combining a sample-barcoded 5' primer with a J-beta primer mix, a second PCR ran for 7 to 11 cycles. TCRdb recomputed calls from the 5' RACE reads with MiXCR, one row per CDR3 protein. The data show 800,000 to 950,000 distinct CDR3 sequences, with 35% to 40% seen just once and 10% to 15% held by the top ten. Between the trimmed V and J ends, which lost 0 bases and 5 bases, there was a span of 8 bases. Germline-derived CDR1 and CDR2 are MNHEY and SMNVEV (reference sequence). The CDR3 length is 14 residues. The data were taken from a study of blood T cells in healthy people across ages. Study-level results: The unknown donor CMV status may have confounded expanded clonotype changes.

V gene TRBV27 combines with J gene TRBJ2-1; no firm D call. The sequencing sample was made of blood. This TCR came from a man in his late teens or twenties in good health. CDR3 DNA: TGTGCCAGCAGTTTATCGTCTTTAAACAATGAGCAGTTCTTC. Amino acid sequence: CASSLSSLNNEQFF.